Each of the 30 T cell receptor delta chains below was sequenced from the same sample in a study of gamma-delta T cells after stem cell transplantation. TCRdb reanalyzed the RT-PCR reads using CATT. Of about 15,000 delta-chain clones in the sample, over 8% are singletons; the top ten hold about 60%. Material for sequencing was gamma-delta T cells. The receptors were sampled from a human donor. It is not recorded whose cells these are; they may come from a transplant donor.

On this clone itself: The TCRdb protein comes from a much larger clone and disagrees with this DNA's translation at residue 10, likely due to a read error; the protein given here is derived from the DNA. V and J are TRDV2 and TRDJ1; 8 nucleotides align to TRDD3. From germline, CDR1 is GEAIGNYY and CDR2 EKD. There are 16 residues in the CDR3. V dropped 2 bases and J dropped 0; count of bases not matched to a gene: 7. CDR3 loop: CACDILGDLNTDKLIF. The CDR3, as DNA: TGTGCCTGTGACATTTTGGGGGATCTTAACACCGATAAACTCATCTTT.

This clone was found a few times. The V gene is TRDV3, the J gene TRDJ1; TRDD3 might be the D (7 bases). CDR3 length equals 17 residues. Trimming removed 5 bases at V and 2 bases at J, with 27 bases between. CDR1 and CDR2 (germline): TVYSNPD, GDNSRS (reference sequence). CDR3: CALSSYDLGGSTDKLIF. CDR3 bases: TGTGCCCTCTCCTCCTACGACCTGGGGGGTTCTACCGATAAACTCATCTTT.

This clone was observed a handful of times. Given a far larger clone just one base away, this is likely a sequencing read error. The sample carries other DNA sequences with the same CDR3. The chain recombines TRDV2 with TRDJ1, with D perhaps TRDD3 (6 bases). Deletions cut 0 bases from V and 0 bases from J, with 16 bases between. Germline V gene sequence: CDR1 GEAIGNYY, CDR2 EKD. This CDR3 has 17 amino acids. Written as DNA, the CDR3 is TGTGCCTGTGACACCCTCGCTGGGGCCACATACACCGATAAACTCATCTTT. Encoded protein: CACDTLAGATYTDKLIF.

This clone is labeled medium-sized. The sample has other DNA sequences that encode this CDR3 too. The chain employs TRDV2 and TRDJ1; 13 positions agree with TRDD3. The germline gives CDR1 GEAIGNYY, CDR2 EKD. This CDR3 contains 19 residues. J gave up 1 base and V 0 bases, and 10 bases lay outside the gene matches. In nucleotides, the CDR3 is TGTGCCTGTGACACCCTTGGGACTGGGGGATACGATACCACCGATAAACTCATCTTT. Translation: CACDTLGTGGYDTTDKLIF.

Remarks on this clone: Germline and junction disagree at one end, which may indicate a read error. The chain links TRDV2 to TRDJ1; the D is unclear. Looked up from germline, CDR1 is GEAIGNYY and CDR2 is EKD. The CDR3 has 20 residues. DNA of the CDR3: TGTGCCTGTGACACCGTTTACACCCACGTGTGGTATACAACGGGCGATCAACTCATCTTT. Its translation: CACDTVYTHVWYTTGDQLIF.

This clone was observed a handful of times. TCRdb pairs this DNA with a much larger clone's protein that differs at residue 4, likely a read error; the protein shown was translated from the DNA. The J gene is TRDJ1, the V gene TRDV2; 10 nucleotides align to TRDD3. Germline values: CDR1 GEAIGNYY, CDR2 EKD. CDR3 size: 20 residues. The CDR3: CACNTVYGGYRGEYTDKLIF. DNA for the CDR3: TGTGCCTGTAACACCGTATATGGGGGATACCGTGGGGAGTACACCGATAAACTCATCTTT.

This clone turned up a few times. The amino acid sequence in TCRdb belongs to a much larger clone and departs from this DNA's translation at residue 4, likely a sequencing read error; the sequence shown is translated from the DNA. CDR3 coding DNA: TGTGCCTGTGGCCCTCTTCAGACTGGGGGATATCCCACCGATAAACTCATCTTT. It is translated as CACGPLQTGGYPTDKLIF. V gene TRDV2 combines with J gene TRDJ1; 11 nucleotides match TRDD3. V shed 5 bases, J shed 1 base, and the junction held 14 bases outside the gene matches. From germline, CDR1 is GEAIGNYY and CDR2 EKD. There are 18 residues in the CDR3.

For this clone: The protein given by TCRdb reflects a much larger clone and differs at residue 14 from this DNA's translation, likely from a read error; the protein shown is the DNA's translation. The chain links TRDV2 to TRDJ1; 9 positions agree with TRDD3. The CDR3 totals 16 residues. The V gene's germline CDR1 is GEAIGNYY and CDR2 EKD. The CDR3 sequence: CACDTVGGYYTDKPIF. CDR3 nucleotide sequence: TGTGCCTGTGACACCGTTGGGGGATATTACACCGATAAACCCATCTTT.

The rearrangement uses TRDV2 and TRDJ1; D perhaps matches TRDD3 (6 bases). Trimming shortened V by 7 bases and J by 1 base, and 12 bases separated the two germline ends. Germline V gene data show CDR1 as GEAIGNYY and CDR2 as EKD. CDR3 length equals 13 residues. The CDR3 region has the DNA TGTGCCTGCTTTTTGATACGCACCGATAAACTCATCTTT. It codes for CACFLIRTDKLIF.

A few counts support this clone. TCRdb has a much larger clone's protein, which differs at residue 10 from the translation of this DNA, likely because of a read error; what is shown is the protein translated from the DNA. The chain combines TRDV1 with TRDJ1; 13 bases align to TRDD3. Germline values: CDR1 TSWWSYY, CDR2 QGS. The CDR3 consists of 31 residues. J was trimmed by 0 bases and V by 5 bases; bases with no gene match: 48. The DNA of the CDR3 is TGTGCTCTTGGGCACTCAAAGGGGACCCTCCTACCAAGTACTGGGGGATACGGGCGGTCCCTCACCCCCTGGTACACCGATAAACTCATCTTT. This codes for CALGHSKGTLLPSTGGYGRSLTPWYTDKLIF.

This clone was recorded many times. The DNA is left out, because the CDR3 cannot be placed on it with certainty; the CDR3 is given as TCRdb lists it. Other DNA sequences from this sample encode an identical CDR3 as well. Here the CDR3 reads CALGEIISTYWGAGSGGPHRGADKLIF. The rearrangement links TRDV1 to TRDJ1; TRDD3 was called by the table and not checked on the DNA. Counting both end residues, the CDR3 totals 27 amino acids. Germline CDR1 is TSWWSYY and CDR2 is QGS.

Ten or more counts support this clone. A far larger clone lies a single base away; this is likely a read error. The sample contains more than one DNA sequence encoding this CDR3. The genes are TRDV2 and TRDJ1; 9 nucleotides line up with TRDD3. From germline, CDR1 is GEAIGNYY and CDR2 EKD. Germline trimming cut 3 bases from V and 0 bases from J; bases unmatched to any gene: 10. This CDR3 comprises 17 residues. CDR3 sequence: CACDRLGDALYTDKLIF. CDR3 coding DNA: TGTGCCTGTGACCGACTGGGGGACGCGCTGTACACCGATAAACTCATCTTT.

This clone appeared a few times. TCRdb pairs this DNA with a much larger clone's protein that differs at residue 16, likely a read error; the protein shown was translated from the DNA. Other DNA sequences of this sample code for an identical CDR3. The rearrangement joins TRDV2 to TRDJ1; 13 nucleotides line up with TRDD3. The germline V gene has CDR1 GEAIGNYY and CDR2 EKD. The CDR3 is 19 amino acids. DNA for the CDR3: TGTGCCTGTGACCCACTACTGGGGGATACGCAAAAGTACACCGATAACCTCATCTTT. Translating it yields CACDPLLGDTQKYTDNLIF.

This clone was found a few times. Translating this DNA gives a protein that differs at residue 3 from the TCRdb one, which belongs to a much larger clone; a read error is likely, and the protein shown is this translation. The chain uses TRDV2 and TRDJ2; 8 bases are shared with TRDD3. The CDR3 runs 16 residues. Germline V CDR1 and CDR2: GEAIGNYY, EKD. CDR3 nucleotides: TGTGCCTTTGACACGGCTGAACTGGGGGCCACAGCACAACTCTTCTTT. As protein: CAFDTAELGATAQLFF.

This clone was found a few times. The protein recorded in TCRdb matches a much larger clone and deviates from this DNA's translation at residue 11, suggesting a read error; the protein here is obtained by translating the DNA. The CDR3 bases are TGTGCCTGTGACAAACTGTCAATGGGGGATGCGCGTAACACCGATAAACTCATCTTT. This codes for CACDKLSMGDARNTDKLIF. The chain is built from TRDV2 and TRDJ1; 8 bases fit TRDD3. The trim removed 2 bases at V and 0 bases at J, leaving 16 bases unmatched. CDR3 size: 19 residues. Per germline, CDR1 GEAIGNYY and CDR2 EKD.

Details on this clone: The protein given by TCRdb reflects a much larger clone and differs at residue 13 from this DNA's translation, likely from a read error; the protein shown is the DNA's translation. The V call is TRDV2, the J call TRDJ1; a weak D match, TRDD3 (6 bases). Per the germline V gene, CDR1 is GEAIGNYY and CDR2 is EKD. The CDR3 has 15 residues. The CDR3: CACDIVRGTPDKHIF. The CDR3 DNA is TGTGCCTGTGACATAGTCCGGGGGACACCCGATAAACACATCTTT.

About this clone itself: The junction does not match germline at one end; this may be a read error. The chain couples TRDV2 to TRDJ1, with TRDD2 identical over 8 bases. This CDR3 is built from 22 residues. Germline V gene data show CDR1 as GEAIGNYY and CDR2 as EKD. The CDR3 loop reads CACDTGHLPTSPGLHTRDTLIF. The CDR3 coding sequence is TGTGCCTGTGACACCGGCCATCTTCCTACGTCTCCTGGTCTCCATACGCGCGATACACTCATCTTT.

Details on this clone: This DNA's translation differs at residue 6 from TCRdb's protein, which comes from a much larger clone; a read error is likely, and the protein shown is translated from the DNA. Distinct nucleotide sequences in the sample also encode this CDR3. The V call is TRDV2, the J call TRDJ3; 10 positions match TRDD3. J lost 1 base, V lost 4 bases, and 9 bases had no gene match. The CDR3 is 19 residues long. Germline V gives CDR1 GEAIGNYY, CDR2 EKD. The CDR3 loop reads CACDLRGDTGSWDTRQMFF. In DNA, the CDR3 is TGTGCCTGTGATCTACGGGGGGATACGGGGTCCTGGGACACCCGACAGATGTTTTTC.

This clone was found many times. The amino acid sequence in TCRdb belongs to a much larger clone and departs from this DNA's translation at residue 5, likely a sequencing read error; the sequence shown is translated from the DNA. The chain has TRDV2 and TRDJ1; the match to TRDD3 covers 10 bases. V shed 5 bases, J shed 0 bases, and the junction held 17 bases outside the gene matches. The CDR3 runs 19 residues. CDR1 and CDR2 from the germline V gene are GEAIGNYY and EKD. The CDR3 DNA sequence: TGTGCCTGTGTCACAATAGCTGGGGGATATGAACTGTACACCGATAAACTCATCTTT. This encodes CACVTIAGGYELYTDKLIF.

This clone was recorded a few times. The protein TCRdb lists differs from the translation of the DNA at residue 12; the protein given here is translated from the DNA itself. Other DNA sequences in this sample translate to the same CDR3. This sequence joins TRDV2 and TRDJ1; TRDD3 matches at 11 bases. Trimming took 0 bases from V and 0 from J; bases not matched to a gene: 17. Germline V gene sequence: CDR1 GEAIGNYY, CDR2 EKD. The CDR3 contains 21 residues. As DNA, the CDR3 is TGTGCCTGTGACACCGTCCCTGGGGGATACAACTCGACTTCGTACACCGATAAACTCATCTTT. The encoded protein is CACDTVPGGYNSTSYTDKLIF.

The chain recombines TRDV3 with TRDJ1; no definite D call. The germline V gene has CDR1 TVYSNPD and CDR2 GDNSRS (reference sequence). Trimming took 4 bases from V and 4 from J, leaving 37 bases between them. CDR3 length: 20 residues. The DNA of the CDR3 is TGTGCCTCAAGGGACTCTACGACGATTGAGGAGAGAGCCAGCAGCGATAAACTCATCTTT. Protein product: CASRDSTTIEERASSDKLIF. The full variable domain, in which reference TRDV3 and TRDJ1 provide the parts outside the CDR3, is CDKVTQSSPDQTVASGSEVVLLCTYDTVYSNPDLFWYRIRPDYSFQFVFYGDNSRSEGADFTQGRFSVKHILTQKAFHLVISPVRTEDSATYYCASRDSTTIEERASSDKLIFGKGTRVTVEP.

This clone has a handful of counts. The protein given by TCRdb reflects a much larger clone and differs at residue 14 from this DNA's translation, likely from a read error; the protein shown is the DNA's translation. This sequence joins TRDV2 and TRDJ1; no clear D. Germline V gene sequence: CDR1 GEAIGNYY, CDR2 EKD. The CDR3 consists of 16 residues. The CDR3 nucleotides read TGTGCCTGTGACACGGTGGGAGAACTGTACACCGATAAACCCATCTTT. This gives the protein CACDTVGELYTDKPIF.

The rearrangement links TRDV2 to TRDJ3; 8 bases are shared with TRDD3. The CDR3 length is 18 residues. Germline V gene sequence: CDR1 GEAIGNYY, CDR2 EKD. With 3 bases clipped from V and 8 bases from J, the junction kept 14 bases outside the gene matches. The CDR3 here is CACDLLGGPASYTRQMFF. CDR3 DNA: TGTGCCTGTGACCTACTGGGGGGTCCTGCCTCGTACACCCGACAGATGTTTTTC.

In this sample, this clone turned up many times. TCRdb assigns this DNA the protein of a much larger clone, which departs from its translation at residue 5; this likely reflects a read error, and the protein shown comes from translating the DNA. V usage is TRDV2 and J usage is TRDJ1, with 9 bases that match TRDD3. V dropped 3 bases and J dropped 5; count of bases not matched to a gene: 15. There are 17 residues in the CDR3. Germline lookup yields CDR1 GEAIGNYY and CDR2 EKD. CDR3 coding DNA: TGTGCCTGTGACGCTTTGGGCGGACTGGGGGACAAGGATAAACTCATCTTT. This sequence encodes CACDALGGLGDKDKLIF.

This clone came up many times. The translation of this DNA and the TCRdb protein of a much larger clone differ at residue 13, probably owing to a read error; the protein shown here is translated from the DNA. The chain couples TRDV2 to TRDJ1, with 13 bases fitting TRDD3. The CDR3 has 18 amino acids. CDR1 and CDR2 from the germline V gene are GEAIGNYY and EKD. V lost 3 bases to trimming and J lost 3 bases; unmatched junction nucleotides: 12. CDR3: CACDSLLGDTRVADKLIF. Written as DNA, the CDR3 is TGTGCCTGTGACTCATTACTGGGGGATACGCGTGTCGCCGATAAACTCATCTTT.

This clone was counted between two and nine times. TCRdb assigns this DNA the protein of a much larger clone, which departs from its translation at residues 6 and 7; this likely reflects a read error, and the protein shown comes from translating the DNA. The CDR3 protein is CACDPIIHTGGSYTDKLIF. In DNA, the CDR3 is TGTGCCTGTGACCCTATTATCCACACTGGGGGATCGTACACCGATAAACTCATCTTT. This rearrangement joins TRDV2 to TRDJ1; 10 bases are shared with TRDD3. The CDR3 has 19 residues. J was trimmed by 0 bases and V by 3 bases; bases with no gene match: 15. CDR1 is GEAIGNYY, CDR2 EKD, per germline.

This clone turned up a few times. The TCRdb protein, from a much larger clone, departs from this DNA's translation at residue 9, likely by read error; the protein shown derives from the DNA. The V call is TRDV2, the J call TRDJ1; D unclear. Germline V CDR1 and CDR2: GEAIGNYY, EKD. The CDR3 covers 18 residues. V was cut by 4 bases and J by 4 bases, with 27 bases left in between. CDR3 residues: CACDPVSLTRGLDDKLIF. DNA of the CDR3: TGTGCCTGTGATCCGGTTAGCCTTACCCGAGGGCTGGACGATAAACTCATCTTT.

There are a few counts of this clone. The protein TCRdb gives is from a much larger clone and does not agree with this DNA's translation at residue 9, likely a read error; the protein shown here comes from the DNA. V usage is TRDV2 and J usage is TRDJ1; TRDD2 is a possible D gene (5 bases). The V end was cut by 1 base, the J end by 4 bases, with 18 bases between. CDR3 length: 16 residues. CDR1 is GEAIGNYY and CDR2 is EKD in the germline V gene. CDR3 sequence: CACDTSGSLPGDKLIF. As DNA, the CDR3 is TGTGCCTGTGACACGAGTGGGTCCCTACCGGGCGATAAACTCATCTTT.

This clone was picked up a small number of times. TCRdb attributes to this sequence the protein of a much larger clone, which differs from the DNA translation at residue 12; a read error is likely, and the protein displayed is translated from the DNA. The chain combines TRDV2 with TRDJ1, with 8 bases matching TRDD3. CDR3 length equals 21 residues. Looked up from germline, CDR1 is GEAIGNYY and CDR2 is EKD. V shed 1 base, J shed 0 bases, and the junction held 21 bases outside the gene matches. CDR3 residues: CACDTMVLGWGSLLYTDKLIF. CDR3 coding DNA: TGTGCCTGTGACACTATGGTTCTGGGCTGGGGGAGTTTGCTGTACACCGATAAACTCATCTTT.

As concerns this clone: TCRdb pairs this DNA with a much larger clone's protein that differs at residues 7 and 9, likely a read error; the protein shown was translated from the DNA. DNA of the CDR3: TGTGCTCTTGGGGAGCGGCGTCCTACCCCCTCTTACTGGGGGATACCAAAGTACACCGATAAACTCATCTTT. It yields the protein CALGERRPTPSYWGIPKYTDKLIF. The chain has TRDV1 and TRDJ1; 12 positions agree with TRDD3. This CDR3 is 24 amino acids long. Per germline, CDR1 TSWWSYY and CDR2 QGS. V shed 3 bases, J shed 0 bases, and the junction held 26 bases outside the gene matches.